This T cell receptor (beta chain) was sequenced in a study of post-analysis software for immune sequencing data (dated by TCRdb to the mid-2010s). Study-level background: Relapsing-remitting, secondary progressive and progressive-relapsing multiple sclerosis were recorded as disease courses, and subtype annotation was lacking for some patients. Patient repertoires were compared against roughly 12 previously published healthy control repertoires from donors aged roughly 6 to 28 years. A subset of samples was prepared in parallel using single-end sample barcoding, then pooled and co-amplified after Illumina adapter ligation. Study-level results and caveats: Multiple sclerosis patients had significantly lower normalized Chao1 diversity than controls, a result that suggests substantial peripheral T-cell clonal expansion. When samples were clustered directly using the F measure, samples prepared in the same batch co-clustered strongly, which prompted a batch-effect correction. Significantly higher frequencies in patients than in controls were found for several TRBV segments, including TRBV5-6, TRBV5-1 and TRBV20-1. The multiple sclerosis patient group was slightly younger than the control group.

TCR beta repertoires were profiled from peripheral blood of roughly 13 young patients with multiple sclerosis to demonstrate the VDJtools post-analysis software. The multiple sclerosis patients were children and adolescents ranging in age from about 6 to 17 years. Library generation was performed with PCR. Reads for this sample came from an Illumina HiSeq 2500. To reduce PCR and sequencing biases, unique molecular identifiers were built into the TCR beta cDNA libraries. About 500,000 cDNA molecules were obtained for every 1 to 10 million input T cells, so each molecule roughly corresponded to one T cell. Patient libraries were prepared and sequenced with the same protocol used for the earlier healthy control dataset. Within a given batch, samples were prepared together, multiplexed and sequenced on the same HiSeq lane. Per the original workflow: Raw barcoded reads were processed with MIGEC, discarding single-read molecular identifier groups before consensus assembly and CDR3 extraction. Clonotype tables were post-analysed with VDJtools, and diversity was normalized by down-sampling all datasets to the smallest sample size. To correct batch-related cross-sample contamination, repertoire overlap clustering matched CDR3 amino acid sequences but not nucleotide sequences. TCRdb reprocessing: public reads trimmed at Q25 with fastp, clones called with MiXCR, in-frame beta chains kept. CDR3 protein duplicates are merged, each entry listing the most common genes and DNA. The V and J calls shown here were made by TCRdb, not taken from the authors' results. Within this sample are 650,000 to 850,000 distinct CDR3 sequences, with around 46% of them counted one time only. The top ten hold roughly 5.2% of the sample.

V and J are trimmed by 5 bases and 1 base, and the gene matches miss 5 bases of the junction. Looking up the germline V gene (reference sequence) yields CDR1 GTSNPN and CDR2 SVGIG. The CDR3 measures 13 amino acids from cysteine to phenylalanine. Just the 39-base CDR3 DNA is kept, in frame starting at base 1. On this clonotype itself: It has no known antigen specificity. Base-call qualities are not available, and no considerably larger clone is one nucleotide away.

The sequence derives from a girl aged 10-17 years with multiple sclerosis. The rearrangement joined TRBV30 to TRBJ2-7, with 7 central nucleotides matching TRBD1. Sequencing was done on a sample of blood. The nucleotide sequence reads TGTGCCTGGGACAGGGACCCTTCCTACGAGCAGTACTTC. Translated, it gives CAWDRDPSYEQYF.